Each of the 17 T cell receptor beta chains below was sequenced from the same sample in a study of shared clonotypes between healthy human individuals. Clones were sequenced by immunoSEQ multiplex PCR, and TCRdb holds only the in-frame ones, with some missing. The sample contains over a million clones, 78% of which appear only once. Sequencing used memory CD4+ T cells from PBMCs. The subset is: CD45RA-negative fraction. Source of these receptors: a young man in good health. Some clones in this sample may be carry-over from other donors' samples.

This sequence joins TRBV7-9 and TRBJ2-3, with 11 bases identical to TRBD1. Germline V gives CDR1 SEHNR, CDR2 FQNEAQ (reference sequence). Losses at the gene ends were 5 bases for V and 1 base for J; bases not matched to a gene: 5. There are 16 residues in the CDR3. The DNA for the CDR3 is TGTGCCAGCAGCCCCGGACAGGGGGCTCGCACAGATACGCAGTATTTT. It yields the protein CASSPGQGARTDTQYF. Full variable domain (missing parts from reference TRBV7-9 and TRBJ2-3): DTGVSQNPRHKITKRGQNVTFRCDPISEHNRLYWYRQTLGQGPEFLTYFQNEAQLEKSRLLSDRFSAERPKGSFSTLEIQRTEQGDSAMYLCASSPGQGARTDTQYFGPGTRLTVL.

About this clone: A far larger clone is one nucleotide away, so this likely arose from a read error. Different DNA sequences within this sample yield the same CDR3. The gene calls are TRBV5-6 and TRBJ1-1; TRBD1 matches 7 bases. Germline V CDR1 and CDR2: SGHDT, YYEEEE. The CDR3 is 14 amino acids. The CDR3 bases are TGTGCCAGCAGAAAATTCACAGGGGACCCTGAAGCCTTCTTT. This sequence encodes CASRKFTGDPEAFF.

The CDR3 DNA reads TGTGCCATCAGTGAGTCCGGACCGGCGTATGGCTACACCTTC. Encoded protein: CAISESGPAYGYTF. This chain uses TRBV10-3 with TRBJ1-2; no definite D call. Germline CDR1 and CDR2: ENHRY and SYGVKD. V lost 0 bases and J lost 5, with 10 bases in between. This CDR3 contains 14 residues.

The J gene is TRBJ2-2, the V gene TRBV18; no clear D gene. CDR3 length equals 12 residues. V was cut by 5 bases and J by 4 bases, with 5 bases left in between. Per the germline V gene, CDR1 is KGHSH and CDR2 is LQKENI. The CDR3 DNA is TGTGCCAGCTCATACTCCACCGGGGAGCTGTTTTTT. It codes for CASSYSTGELFF.

The chain carries TRBV28 and TRBJ2-1; D gene uncertain. Between the trimmed V and J ends, which lost 1 base and 10 bases, there was a span of 8 bases. CDR3 size: 12 residues. Germline V gene lookup returns CDR1 MDHEN and CDR2 SYDVKM. CDR3 residues: CASSLFPKEQFF. The CDR3 region has the DNA TGTGCCAGCAGTTTATTCCCGAAAGAGCAGTTCTTC.

For this clone: Other DNA sequences in the same sample also yield this CDR3. The chain recombines TRBV5-1 with TRBJ2-7, with 14 bases aligning to TRBD2. The germline gives CDR1 SGHRS, CDR2 YFSETQ. The CDR3 runs to 16 residues. V shed 0 bases and J 2 bases; nucleotides not matched to a gene: 1. The CDR3 DNA follows: TGCGCCAGCAGCTTGGGGACTAGCGGGAGGACCTACGAGCAGTACTTC. Protein product: CASSLGTSGRTYEQYF.

This sequence joins TRBV18 and TRBJ2-1; 9 bases map to TRBD1. The CDR3 has 15 amino acids. V shed 3 bases, J shed 6 bases, and the junction held 6 bases outside the gene matches. CDR1 and CDR2 from the germline V gene are KGHSH and LQKENI. Written as DNA, the CDR3 is TGTGCCAGCTCACCTTTACAGGGGGCGGCCAATGAGCAGTTCTTC. It specifies CASSPLQGAANEQFF.

The chain couples TRBV5-1 to TRBJ2-5; D not certain. The CDR3 loop spans 13 amino acids. Germline lookup yields CDR1 SGHRS and CDR2 YFSETQ. Trimming shortened V by 1 base and J by 3 bases, and 7 bases separated the two germline ends. CDR3 loop: CASSLMGKETQYF. The CDR3 DNA is TGCGCCAGCAGCTTGATGGGAAAAGAGACCCAGTACTTC. The whole variable domain, remainder taken from reference TRBV5-1 and TRBJ2-5, is KAGVTQTPRYLIKTRGQQVTLSCSPISGHRSVSWYQQTPGQGLQFLFEYFSETQRNKGNFPGRFSGRQFSNSRSEMNVSTLELGDSALYLCASSLMGKETQYFGPGTRLLVL.

This chain links TRBV5-4 with TRBJ2-2, with D hard to call. The CDR3 totals 15 residues. Trimming shortened V by 4 bases and J by 7 bases, and 17 bases separated the two germline ends. Germline CDR1 and CDR2: SGHNT and YYREEE (reference sequence). The CDR3 region has the DNA TGTGCCAGCAGCGCAGAGTCCCGCTTCGACGGGGAGCTGTTTTTT. The encoded protein is CASSAESRFDGELFF. The whole variable domain, filled in from reference TRBV5-4 and TRBJ2-2, reads ETGVTQSPTHLIKTRGQQVTLRCSSQSGHNTVSWYQQALGQGPQFIFQYYREEENGRGNFPPRFSGLQFPNYSSELNVNALELDDSALYLCASSAESRFDGELFFGEGSRLTVL.

This chain connects TRBV27 to TRBJ2-3, with 7 bases aligning to TRBD2. The germline V gene encodes CDR1 MNHEY and CDR2 SMNVEV (reference sequence). Trimming removed 3 bases from V and 4 bases from J; junction bases left unmatched: 4. This CDR3 has 14 residues. CDR3 in DNA: TGTGCCAGCAGTTTGGGGGGAGGGCCAGATACGCAGTATTTT. Translation gives CASSLGGGPDTQYF.

The chain employs TRBV2 and TRBJ2-5, with TRBD2 matching over 8 bases. Unmatched junction bases numbered 2, after V lost 7 bases and J lost 4 bases. The CDR3 length is 12 residues. The germline gives CDR1 SNHLY, CDR2 FYNNEI. Here the CDR3 DNA reads TGTGCCAGCAAGGCGGGAGGAGAGACCCAGTACTTC. Its translation: CASKAGGETQYF.

The chain carries TRBV6-5 and TRBJ1-1; TRBD1 might be the D (6 bases). CDR1 and CDR2 (germline): MNHEY, SVGAGI. The CDR3 spans 12 residues. Trimming cost V 5 bases and J 8 bases, with 12 bases left between them. CDR3 nucleotides: TGTGCCAGCAGTCCCTGGACAGACGAAGCTTTCTTT. Protein sequence: CASSPWTDEAFF.

The V call is TRBV27, the J call TRBJ1-1; the D gene is possibly TRBD1 (5 bases). Between the trimmed V and J ends, which lost 3 bases and 7 bases, there was a span of 12 bases. CDR1 MNHEY and CDR2 SMNVEV come from the germline V gene (reference sequence). CDR3 size: 13 residues. The CDR3 protein is CASSLGPGLEAFF. CDR3 coding DNA: TGTGCCAGCAGTTTGGGACCGGGACTTGAAGCTTTCTTT.

This chain links TRBV11-2 with TRBJ2-1; 10 bases are shared with TRBD2. Germline loops: CDR1 SGHAT, CDR2 FQNNGV. CDR3 length: 14 residues. V lost 5 bases to trimming and J lost 7 bases; unmatched junction nucleotides: 5. The CDR3 coding sequence is TGTGCCAGCAGCCATGGACTAGCGGAGAATGAGCAGTTCTTC. Translating it yields CASSHGLAENEQFF.

This sequence joins TRBV28 and TRBJ1-2; possibly TRBD1 for D (5 bases). The CDR3 contains 16 residues. Germline V CDR1 and CDR2: MDHEN, SYDVKM. Deletions cut 5 bases from V and 0 bases from J, with 16 bases between. The CDR3 nucleotides read TGTGCCAGCAGTCTAAGTCGGGGACGCCCTAACTATGGCTACACCTTC. Encoded protein: CASSLSRGRPNYGYTF.

The V gene is TRBV7-8, the J gene TRBJ2-7; TRBD2 agrees at 7 bases. J lost 7 bases, V lost 7 bases, and 13 bases had no gene match. This CDR3 is 14 amino acids long. The germline CDR1 and CDR2 sequences are SGHVS and FQNEAQ. The chain's CDR3 is CASTKTSLLSEQYF. For the CDR3, the DNA is TGTGCCAGCACTAAGACTAGCCTATTGTCTGAGCAGTACTTC. Based on the CDR3 plus reference TRBV7-8 and TRBJ2-7, the full variable domain is GAGVSQSPRYKVAKRGQDVALRCDPISGHVSLFWYQQALGQGPEFLTYFQNEAQLDKSGLPSDRFFAERPEGSVSTLKIQRTQQEDSAVYLCASTKTSLLSEQYFGPGTRLTVT.

CDR3 bases: TGTGCCAGCTCACCCTCTCAGGGACAGAATGAAAAACTGTTTTTT. This encodes CASSPSQGQNEKLFF. This chain links TRBV18 with TRBJ1-4, with 7 positions matching TRBD1. Germline V CDR1 and CDR2: KGHSH, LQKENI. J gave up 5 bases and V 3 bases, and 6 bases lay outside the gene matches. CDR3 length: 15 amino acids.